The sequence of this T cell receptor beta chain was determined in a study of blood T cells in healthy people across ages. Study findings and constraints: A strong correlation was seen between TCR beta diversity and naive T cell percentage.

Combining a sample-barcoded 5' primer with a J-beta primer mix, a second PCR ran for roughly 7 to 11 cycles. MiXCR, run by TCRdb on the 5' RACE reads, gives a single entry per CDR3 protein. Of some 560,000 distinct CDR3 sequences in the sample, about 27% are singletons; the top ten hold 3% to 4%. With 6 bases removed from V and 2 bases from J, the gap between germline ends came to 9 bases. Germline loops: CDR1 MNHEY, CDR2 SVGAGI. The CDR3 runs to 13 residues. This clonotype was observed a few times. As yet, its antigen is unknown. The same data also went into a second study, on T cells of mothers and their children. This second study says: Mothers gave over 9.5 million TCR beta CDR3 reads each, and children some 3 million each. Relative to unrelated pairs, biologically related mother-child dyads exhibited marginally greater, non-significant overlap.

The source is a boy under 10 years old in good health. The material sequenced was blood. The gene calls are TRBV6-5 and TRBJ2-3; D is possibly TRBD1 (6 bases). CDR3 sequence reads: CASSPGDTDTQYF. The CDR3 bases are TGTGCCAGCAGCCCAGGGGACACAGATACGCAGTATTTT.